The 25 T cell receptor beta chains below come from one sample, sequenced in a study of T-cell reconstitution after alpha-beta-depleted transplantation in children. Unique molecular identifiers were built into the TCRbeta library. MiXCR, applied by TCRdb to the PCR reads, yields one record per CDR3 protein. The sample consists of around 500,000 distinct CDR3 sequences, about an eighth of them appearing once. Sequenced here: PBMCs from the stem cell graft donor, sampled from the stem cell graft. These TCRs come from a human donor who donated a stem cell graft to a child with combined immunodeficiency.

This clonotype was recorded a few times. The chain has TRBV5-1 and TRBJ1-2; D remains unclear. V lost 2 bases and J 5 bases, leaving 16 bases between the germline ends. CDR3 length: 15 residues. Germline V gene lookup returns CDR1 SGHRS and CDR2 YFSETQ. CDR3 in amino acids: CASSFRESERYGYTF. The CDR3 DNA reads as TGCGCCAGCAGCTTTAGGGAGTCGGAGAGGTATGGCTACACCTTC.

The CDR3 reads CASSRPGVGRIYEQYF. The CDR3 DNA is TGTGCCAGCAGCAGGCCGGGGGTAGGGAGAATTTACGAGCAGTACTTC. The rearrangement links TRBV7-2 to TRBJ2-7; possibly TRBD2 for D (6 bases). Germline loops: CDR1 SGHTA, CDR2 FQGNSA. Trimming took 5 bases from V and 4 from J, leaving 21 bases between them. CDR3 size: 16 residues.

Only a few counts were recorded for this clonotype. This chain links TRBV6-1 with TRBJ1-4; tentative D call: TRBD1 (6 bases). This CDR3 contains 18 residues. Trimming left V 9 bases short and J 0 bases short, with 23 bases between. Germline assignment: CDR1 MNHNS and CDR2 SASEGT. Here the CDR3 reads CASSGGQNFIATNEKLFF. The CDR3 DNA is TGTGCCAGTTCTGGCGGACAGAACTTCATTGCAACTAATGAAAAACTGTTTTTT.

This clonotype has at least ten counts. As DNA, the CDR3 is TGTGCCAGCAGCCTGGGCTCCGGGGTTACGCAGTATTTT. It is translated as CASSLGSGVTQYF. The V and J genes are TRBV12-3 or TRBV12-4 and TRBJ2-3; possibly TRBD2 for D (5 bases). This CDR3 region has 13 residues. Deletions cut 6 bases from V and 8 bases from J, with 15 bases between.

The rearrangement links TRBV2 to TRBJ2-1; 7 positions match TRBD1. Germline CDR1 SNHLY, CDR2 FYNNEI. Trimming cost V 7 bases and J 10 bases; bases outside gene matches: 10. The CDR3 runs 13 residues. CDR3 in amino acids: CASIPQGFGEQFF. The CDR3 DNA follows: TGTGCCAGCATACCACAGGGGTTCGGGGAGCAGTTCTTC.

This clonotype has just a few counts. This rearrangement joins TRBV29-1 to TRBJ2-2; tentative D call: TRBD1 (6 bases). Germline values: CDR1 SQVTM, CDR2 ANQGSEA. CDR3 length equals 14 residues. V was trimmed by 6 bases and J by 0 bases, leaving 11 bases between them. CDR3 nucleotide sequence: TGCAGCGTAACCAGGGGATCGAACACCGGGGAGCTGTTTTTT. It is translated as CSVTRGSNTGELFF.

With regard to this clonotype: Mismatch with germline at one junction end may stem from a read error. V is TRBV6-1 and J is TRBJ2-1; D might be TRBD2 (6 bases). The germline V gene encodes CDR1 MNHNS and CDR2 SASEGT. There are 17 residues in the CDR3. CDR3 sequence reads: CASSQAGGAVAYNEQFF. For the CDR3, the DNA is TGTGCCAGCAGTCAAGCCGGCGGGGCCGTGGCCTACAATGAGCAGTTCTTC.

CDR3 sequence (DNA): TGCAGTGCTAGATCTGAGGGACAGGGGGAACATCAGCCCCAGCATTTT. It encodes CSARSEGQGEHQPQHF. The rearrangement joins TRBV20-1 to TRBJ1-5, with 11 nucleotides matching TRBD1. CDR1 and CDR2 (germline): DFQATT, SNEGSKA (reference sequence). CDR3 length: 16 amino acids. The junction had 8 bases not matched to a gene; V was cut back by 2 bases and J by 5 bases.

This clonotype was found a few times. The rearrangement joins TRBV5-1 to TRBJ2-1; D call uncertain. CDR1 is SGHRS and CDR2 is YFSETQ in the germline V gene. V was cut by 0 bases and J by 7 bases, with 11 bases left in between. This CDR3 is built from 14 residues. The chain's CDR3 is CASSLAPGQNEQFF. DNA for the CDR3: TGCGCCAGCAGCTTGGCCCCTGGCCAAAATGAGCAGTTCTTC.

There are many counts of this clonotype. The CDR3 loop is CASSLIPMGPYEQYF. In nucleotides, the CDR3 is TGTGCCAGCAGCTTAATCCCCATGGGGCCCTACGAGCAGTACTTC. The gene calls are TRBV7-9 and TRBJ2-7; D might be TRBD1 (5 bases). Trimming stripped 2 bases from V and 2 bases from J, with 13 bases between. CDR3 length: 15 amino acids. The germline gives CDR1 SEHNR, CDR2 FQNEAQ (reference sequence).

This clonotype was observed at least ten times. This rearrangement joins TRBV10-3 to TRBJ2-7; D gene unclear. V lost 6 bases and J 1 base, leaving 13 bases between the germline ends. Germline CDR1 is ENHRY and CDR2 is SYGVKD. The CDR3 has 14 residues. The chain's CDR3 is CAISPSRSSYEQYF. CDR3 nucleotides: TGTGCCATCAGCCCTAGTAGGAGTTCCTACGAGCAGTACTTC.

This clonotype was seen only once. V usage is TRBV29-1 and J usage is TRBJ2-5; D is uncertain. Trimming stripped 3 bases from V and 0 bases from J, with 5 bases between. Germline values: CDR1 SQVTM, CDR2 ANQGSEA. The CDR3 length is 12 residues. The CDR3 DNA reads TGCAGCGTTGACTGGGACCAAGAGACCCAGTACTTC. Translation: CSVDWDQETQYF.

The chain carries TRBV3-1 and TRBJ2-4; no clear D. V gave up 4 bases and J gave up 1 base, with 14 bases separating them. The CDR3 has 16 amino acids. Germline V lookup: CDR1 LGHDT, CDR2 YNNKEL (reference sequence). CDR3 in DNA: TGTGCCAGCAGCCCCGCACCGGTTATCGCCAAAAACATTCAGTACTTC. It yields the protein CASSPAPVIAKNIQYF.

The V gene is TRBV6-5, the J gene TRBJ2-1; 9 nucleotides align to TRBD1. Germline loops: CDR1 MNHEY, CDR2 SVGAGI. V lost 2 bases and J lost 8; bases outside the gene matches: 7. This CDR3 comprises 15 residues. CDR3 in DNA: TGTGCCAGCAGTTACAGCGGACAGGGGATTCATGAGCAGTTCTTC. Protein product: CASSYSGQGIHEQFF.

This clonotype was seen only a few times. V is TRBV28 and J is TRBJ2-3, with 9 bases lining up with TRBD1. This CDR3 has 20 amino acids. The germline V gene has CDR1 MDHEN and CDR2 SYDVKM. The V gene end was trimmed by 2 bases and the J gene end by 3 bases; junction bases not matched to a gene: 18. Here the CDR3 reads CASSLPPGTGRTRGTDTQYF. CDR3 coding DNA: TGTGCCAGCAGTTTACCACCCGGGACAGGGAGGACCAGAGGTACAGATACGCAGTATTTT.

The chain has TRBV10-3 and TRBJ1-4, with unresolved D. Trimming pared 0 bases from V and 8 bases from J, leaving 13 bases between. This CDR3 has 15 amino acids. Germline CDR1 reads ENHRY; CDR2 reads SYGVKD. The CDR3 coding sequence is TGTGCCATCAGTGAGTCAGAGGAGGTGCGGGAAAAACTGTTTTTT. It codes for CAISESEEVREKLFF.

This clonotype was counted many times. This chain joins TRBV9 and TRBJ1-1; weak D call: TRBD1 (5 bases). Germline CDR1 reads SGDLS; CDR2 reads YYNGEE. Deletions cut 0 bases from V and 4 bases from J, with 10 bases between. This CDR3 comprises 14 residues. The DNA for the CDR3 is TGTGCCAGCAGCGTAGTTGAGGGGCTCACTGAAGCTTTCTTT. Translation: CASSVVEGLTEAFF.

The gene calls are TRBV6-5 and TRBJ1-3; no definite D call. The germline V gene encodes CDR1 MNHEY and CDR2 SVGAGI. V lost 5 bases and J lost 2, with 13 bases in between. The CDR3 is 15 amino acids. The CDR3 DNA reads TGTGCCAGCAGTCCGGGGAGAGTCCCTGGAAACACCATATATTTT. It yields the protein CASSPGRVPGNTIYF.

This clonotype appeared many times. CDR3 sequence reads: CSARGGHAPQPQHF. CDR3 in DNA: TGCAGTGCTAGAGGCGGACACGCACCCCAGCCCCAGCATTTT. The V and J genes are TRBV20-1 and TRBJ1-5; D is possibly TRBD1 (5 bases). V gave up 1 base and J gave up 7 bases, with 14 bases separating them. This CDR3 is built from 14 residues. Germline V gene lookup returns CDR1 DFQATT and CDR2 SNEGSKA (reference sequence).

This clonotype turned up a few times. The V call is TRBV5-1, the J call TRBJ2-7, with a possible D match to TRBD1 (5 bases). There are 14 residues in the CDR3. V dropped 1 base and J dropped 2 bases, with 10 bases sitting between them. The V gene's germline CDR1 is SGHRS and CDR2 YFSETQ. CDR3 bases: TGCGCCAGCAGCTTGCAAGGGGTCCCCTACGAGCAGTACTTC. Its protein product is CASSLQGVPYEQYF.

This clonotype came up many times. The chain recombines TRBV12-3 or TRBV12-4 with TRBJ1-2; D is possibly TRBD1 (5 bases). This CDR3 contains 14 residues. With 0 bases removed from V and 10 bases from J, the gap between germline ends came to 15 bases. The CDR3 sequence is CASSLARDAVAYTF. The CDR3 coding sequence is TGTGCCAGCAGTTTAGCGCGGGACGCTGTTGCCTACACCTTC.

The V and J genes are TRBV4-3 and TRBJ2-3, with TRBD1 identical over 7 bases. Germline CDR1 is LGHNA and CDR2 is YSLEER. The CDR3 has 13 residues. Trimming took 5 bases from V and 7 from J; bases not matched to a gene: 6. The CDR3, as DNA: TGCGCCAGCAGCGAAGGACAGGCCAATACGCAGTATTTT. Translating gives CASSEGQANTQYF.

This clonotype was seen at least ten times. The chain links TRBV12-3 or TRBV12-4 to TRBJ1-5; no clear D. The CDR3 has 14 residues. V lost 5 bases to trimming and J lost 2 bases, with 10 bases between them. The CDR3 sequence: CASSPGEGNQPQHF. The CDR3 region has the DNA TGTGCCAGCAGTCCGGGTGAGGGCAATCAGCCCCAGCATTTT.

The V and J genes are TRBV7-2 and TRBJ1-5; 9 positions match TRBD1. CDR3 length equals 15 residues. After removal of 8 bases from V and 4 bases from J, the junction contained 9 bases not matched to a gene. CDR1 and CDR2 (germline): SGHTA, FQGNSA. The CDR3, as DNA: TGTGCCAGCTCCTTACAGGGGGCCCTTAATCAGCCCCAGCATTTT. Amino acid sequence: CASSLQGALNQPQHF.

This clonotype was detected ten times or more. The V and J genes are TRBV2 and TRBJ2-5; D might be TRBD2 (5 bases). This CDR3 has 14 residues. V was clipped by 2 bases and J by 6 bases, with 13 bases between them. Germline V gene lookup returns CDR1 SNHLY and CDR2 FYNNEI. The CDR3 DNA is TGTGCCAGCAGTGAAAGCGAGGGCCGAAAGACCCAGTACTTC. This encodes CASSESEGRKTQYF.